This T cell receptor beta chain stems from a study of cytomegalovirus exposure and HLA in healthy donors. Study-wide results and limits: The availability of immune exposure information extended only to CMV serostatus. Presence/absence results assume similar sequencing depth per donor, which may not hold. Among TCR beta chains of equal frequency, HLA-associated ones were more clonally expanded in a later analysis. Researchers reported in a later analysis that a missense DCLRE1C variant was tied to TCR beta V- and J-gene trimming.

13 Jbeta primers and 60 Vbeta primers were used for the PCR. Measured with immunoSEQ multiplex PCR; TCRdb has only the in-frame clones, and not every one. The data hold roughly 110,000 clones, with over 75% observed a single time. As for this clone: The antigen is not known.

V was trimmed by 0 bases and J by 3 bases, leaving 15 bases between them. Looked up from germline, CDR1 is SQVTM and CDR2 is ANQGSEA. The CDR3 consists of 15 residues. This sequence joins TRBV29-1 and TRBJ2-7; tentatively, D is TRBD2 (5 bases). Sequencing used PBMCs. This clonotype was obtained from a man aged 55 to 70 in good health and CMV-seronegative. CDR3 nucleotides: TGCAGCGTTGAAGATCGTGCGGGCATTGACTACGAGCAGTACTTC. It codes for CSVEDRAGIDYEQYF.